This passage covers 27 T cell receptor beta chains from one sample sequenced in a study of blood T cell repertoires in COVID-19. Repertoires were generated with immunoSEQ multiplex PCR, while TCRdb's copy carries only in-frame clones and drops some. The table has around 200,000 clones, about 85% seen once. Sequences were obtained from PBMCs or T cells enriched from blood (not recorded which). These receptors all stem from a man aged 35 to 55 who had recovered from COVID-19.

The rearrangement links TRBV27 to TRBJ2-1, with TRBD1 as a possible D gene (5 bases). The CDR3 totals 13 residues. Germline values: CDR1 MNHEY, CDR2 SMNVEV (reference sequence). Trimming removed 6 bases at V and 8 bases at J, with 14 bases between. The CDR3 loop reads CASSHFLGDEQFF. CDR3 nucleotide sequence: TGTGCCAGCAGCCACTTCTTAGGGGATGAGCAGTTCTTC.

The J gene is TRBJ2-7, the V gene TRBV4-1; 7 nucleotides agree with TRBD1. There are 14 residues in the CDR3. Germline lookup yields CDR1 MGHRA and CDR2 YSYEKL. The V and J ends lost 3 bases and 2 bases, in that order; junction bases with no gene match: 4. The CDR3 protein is CASSQTGSPYEQYF. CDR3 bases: TGCGCCAGCAGCCAGACAGGGAGCCCCTACGAGCAGTACTTC.

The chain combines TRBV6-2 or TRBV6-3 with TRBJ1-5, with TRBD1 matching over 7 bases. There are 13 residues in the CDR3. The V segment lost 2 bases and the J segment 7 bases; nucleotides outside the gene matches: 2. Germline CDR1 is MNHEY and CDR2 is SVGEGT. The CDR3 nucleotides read TGTGCCAGCAGTTACGTAGGGGGCCAGCCCCAGCATTTT. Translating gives CASSYVGGQPQHF.

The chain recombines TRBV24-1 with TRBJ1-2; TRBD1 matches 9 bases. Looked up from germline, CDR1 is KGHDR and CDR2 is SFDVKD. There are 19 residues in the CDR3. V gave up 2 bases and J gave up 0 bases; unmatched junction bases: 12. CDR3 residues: CATSDSPGTGSDTNYGYTF. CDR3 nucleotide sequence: TGTGCCACCAGTGATTCACCCGGGACAGGGTCCGACACTAACTATGGCTACACCTTC.

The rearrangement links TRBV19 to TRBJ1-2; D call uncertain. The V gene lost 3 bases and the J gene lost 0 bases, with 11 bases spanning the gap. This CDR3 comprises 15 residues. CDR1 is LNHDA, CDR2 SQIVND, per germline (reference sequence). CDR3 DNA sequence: TGTGCCAGTAGTATTAGTAGAGGGACTAACTATGGCTACACCTTC. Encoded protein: CASSISRGTNYGYTF.

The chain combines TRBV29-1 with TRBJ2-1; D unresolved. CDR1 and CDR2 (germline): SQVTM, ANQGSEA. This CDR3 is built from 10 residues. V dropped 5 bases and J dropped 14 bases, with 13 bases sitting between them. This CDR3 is CSVKTGDEFF. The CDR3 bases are TGCAGCGTTAAAACCGGTGATGAGTTCTTC.

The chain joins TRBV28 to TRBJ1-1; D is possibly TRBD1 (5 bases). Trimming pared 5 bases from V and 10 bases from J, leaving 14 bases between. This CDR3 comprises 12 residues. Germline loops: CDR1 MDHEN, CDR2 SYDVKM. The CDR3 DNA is TGTGCCAGCAGTCTTACGGGGGTAGGAGCTTTCTTT. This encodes CASSLTGVGAFF.

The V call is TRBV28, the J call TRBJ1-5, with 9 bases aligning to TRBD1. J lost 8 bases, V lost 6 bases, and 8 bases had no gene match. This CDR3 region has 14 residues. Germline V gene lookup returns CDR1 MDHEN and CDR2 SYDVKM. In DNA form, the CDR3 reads TGTGCCAGCAGGCTGGGACAGGGAGGTGAGCCCCAGCATTTT. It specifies CASRLGQGGEPQHF.

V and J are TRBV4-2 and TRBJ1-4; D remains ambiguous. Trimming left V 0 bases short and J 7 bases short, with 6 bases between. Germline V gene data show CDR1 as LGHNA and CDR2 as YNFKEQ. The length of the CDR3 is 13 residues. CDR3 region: CASSQESGEKLFF. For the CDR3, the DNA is TGTGCCAGCAGCCAAGAATCGGGTGAAAAACTGTTTTTT.

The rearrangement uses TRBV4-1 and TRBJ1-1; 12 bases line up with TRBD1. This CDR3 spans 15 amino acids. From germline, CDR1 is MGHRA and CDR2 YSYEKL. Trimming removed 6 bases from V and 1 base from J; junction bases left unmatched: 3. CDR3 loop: CASRLGQGANTEAFF. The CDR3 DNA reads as TGCGCCAGCAGGCTGGGACAGGGGGCGAACACTGAAGCTTTCTTT.

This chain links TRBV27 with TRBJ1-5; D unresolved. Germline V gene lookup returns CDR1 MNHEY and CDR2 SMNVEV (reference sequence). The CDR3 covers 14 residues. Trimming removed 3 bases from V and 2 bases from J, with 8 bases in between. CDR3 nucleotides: TGTGCCAGCAGTTTTGCGAGGGGCAATCAGCCCCAGCATTTT. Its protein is CASSFARGNQPQHF.

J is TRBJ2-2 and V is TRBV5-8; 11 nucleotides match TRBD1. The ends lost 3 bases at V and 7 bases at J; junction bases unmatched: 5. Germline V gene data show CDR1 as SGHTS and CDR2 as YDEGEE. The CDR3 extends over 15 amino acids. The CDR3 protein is CASSSGQGANGELFF. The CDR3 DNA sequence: TGTGCCAGCAGCTCCGGACAGGGGGCGAACGGGGAGCTGTTTTTT.

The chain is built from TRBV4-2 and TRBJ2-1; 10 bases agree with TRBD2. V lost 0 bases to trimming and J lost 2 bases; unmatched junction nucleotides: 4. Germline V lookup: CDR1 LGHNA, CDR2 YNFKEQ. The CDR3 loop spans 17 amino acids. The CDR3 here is CASSQELLAGTYNEQFF. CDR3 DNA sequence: TGTGCCAGCAGCCAAGAATTACTAGCGGGAACCTACAATGAGCAGTTCTTC.

The CDR3 region is CASSPTGLPGETQYF. CDR3 DNA: TGTGCCAGCTCACCAACGGGACTACCAGGGGAGACCCAGTACTTC. The chain recombines TRBV18 with TRBJ2-5; 7 nucleotides agree with TRBD2. V dropped 2 bases and J dropped 5; count of bases not matched to a gene: 8. The V gene's germline CDR1 is KGHSH and CDR2 LQKENI. This CDR3 is built from 15 residues.

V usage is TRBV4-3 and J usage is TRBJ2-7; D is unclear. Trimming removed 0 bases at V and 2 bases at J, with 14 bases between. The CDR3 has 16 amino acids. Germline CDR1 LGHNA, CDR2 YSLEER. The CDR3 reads CASSQDRGQQAYEQYF. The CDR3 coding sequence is TGCGCCAGCAGCCAAGACCGTGGTCAGCAGGCCTACGAGCAGTACTTC.

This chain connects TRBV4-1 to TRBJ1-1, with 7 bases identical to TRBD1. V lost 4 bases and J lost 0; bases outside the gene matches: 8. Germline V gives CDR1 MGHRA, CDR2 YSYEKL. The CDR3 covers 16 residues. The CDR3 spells CASSPLTGAMNTEAFF. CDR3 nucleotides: TGCGCCAGCAGCCCGTTAACAGGGGCGATGAACACTGAAGCTTTCTTT.

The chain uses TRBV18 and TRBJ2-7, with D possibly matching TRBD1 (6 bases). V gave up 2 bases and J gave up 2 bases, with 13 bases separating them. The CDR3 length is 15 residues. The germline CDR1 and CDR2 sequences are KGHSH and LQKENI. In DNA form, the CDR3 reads TGTGCCAGCTCACCAGGTCAGGGGATCGCCTACGAGCAGTACTTC. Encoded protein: CASSPGQGIAYEQYF.

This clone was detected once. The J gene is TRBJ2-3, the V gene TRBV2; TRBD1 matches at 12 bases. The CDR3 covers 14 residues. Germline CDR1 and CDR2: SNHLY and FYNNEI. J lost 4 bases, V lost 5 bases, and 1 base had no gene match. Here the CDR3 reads CASSRDRGPDTQYF. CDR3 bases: TGTGCCAGCAGTCGGGACAGGGGGCCAGATACGCAGTATTTT.

The CDR3: CASSDQGSSYNEQFF. The CDR3 nucleotides are TGTGCCAGCAGTGATCAGGGGAGCTCCTACAATGAGCAGTTCTTC. J is TRBJ2-1 and V is TRBV6-1; D is possibly TRBD1 (6 bases). The V gene's germline CDR1 is MNHNS and CDR2 SASEGT. V dropped 3 bases and J dropped 0 bases, with 9 bases sitting between them. CDR3 length: 15 residues.

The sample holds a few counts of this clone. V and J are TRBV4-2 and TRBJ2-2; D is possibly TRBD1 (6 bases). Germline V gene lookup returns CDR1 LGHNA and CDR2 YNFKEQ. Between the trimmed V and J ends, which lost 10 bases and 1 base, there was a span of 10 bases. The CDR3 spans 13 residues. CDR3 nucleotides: TGTGCCACCGGGACAATGAACACCGGGGAGCTGTTTTTT. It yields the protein CATGTMNTGELFF.

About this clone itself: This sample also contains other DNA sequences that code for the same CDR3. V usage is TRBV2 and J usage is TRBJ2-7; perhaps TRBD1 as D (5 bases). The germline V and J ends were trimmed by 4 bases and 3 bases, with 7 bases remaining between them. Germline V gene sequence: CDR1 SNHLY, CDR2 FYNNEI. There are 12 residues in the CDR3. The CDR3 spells CASSGQGYEQYF. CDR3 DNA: TGTGCCAGCAGTGGCCAGGGCTACGAGCAGTACTTC.

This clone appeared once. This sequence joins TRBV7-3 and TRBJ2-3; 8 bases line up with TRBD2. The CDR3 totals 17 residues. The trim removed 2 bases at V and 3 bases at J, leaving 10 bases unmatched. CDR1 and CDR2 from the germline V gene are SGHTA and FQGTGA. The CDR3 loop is CASSLVLREGPTDTQYF. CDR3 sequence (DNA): TGTGCCAGCAGCTTAGTTCTCCGGGAGGGCCCTACAGATACGCAGTATTTT. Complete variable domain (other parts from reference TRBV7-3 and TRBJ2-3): GAGVSQTPSNKVTEKGKYVELRCDPISGHTALYWYRQSLGQGPEFLIYFQGTGAADDSGLPNDRFFAVRPEGSVSTLKIQRTERGDSAVYLCASSLVLREGPTDTQYFGPGTRLTVL.

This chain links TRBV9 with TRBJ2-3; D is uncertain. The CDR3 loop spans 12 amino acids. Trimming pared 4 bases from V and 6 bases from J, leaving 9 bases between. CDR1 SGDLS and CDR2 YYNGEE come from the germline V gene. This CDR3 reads CASSSRRDTQYF. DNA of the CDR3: TGTGCCAGCAGCTCGCGCCGGGATACGCAGTATTTT.

For the CDR3, the DNA is TGCGCCAGCAGCGGCGGACTAGCGGAGACCGATGAGCAGTTCTTC. Protein product: CASSGGLAETDEQFF. The rearrangement joins TRBV5-1 to TRBJ2-1; 10 bases fit TRBD2. V trimming: 4 bases; J trimming: 8 bases; junction bases outside the gene matches: 9. The CDR3 extends over 15 amino acids. Germline V lookup: CDR1 SGHRS, CDR2 YFSETQ.

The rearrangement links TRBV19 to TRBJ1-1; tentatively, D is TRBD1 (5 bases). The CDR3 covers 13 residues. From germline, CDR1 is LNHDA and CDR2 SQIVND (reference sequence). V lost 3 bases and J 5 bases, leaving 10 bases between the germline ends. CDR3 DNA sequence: TGTGCCAGTAGTATTGGGGGGGGGACTGAAGCTTTCTTT. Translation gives CASSIGGGTEAFF.

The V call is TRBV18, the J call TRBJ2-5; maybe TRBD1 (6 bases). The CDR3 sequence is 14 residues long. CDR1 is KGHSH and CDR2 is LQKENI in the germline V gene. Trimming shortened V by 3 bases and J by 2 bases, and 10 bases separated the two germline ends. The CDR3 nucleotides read TGTGCCAGCTCACCGGGGGCGGTTCAAGAGACCCAGTACTTC. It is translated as CASSPGAVQETQYF.

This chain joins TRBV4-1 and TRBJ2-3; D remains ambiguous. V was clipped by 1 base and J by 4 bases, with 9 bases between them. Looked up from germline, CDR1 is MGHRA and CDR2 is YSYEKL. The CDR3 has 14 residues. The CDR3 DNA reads TGCGCCAGCAGCCAAGCTGTTAGAGCAGATACGCAGTATTTT. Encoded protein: CASSQAVRADTQYF.